This TCR beta chain stems from a study of cytomegalovirus exposure and HLA in healthy donors. At sampling all donors were nominally healthy, likely with unrecorded immune exposures. Researchers ran the PCR with 60 Vbeta and 13 Jbeta primers. The table came from immunoSEQ multiplex PCR; TCRdb's copy has only in-frame clones and leaves some out. This sample has about 97,000 clones; 85% to 90% occur once, and the top ten carry 3.5% to 5%. Trimming left V 7 bases short and J 1 base short, with 10 bases between. Germline V gene sequence: CDR1 SGHTA, CDR2 FQGTGA. The CDR3 spans 14 residues. The receptor's source is a man aged 30 to 39 in good health and CMV-seronegative. Input material: PBMCs. The chain combines TRBV7-3 with TRBJ2-2; weak D call: TRBD2 (6 bases). CDR3 bases: TGTGCCAGCACTGGGGGGAGGAACACCGGGGAGCTGTTTTTT. This sequence encodes CASTGGRNTGELFF. Using reference TRBV7-3 and TRBJ2-2 for the parts outside the CDR3, the full variable domain is GAGVSQTPSNKVTEKGKYVELRCDPISGHTALYWYRQSLGQGPEFLIYFQGTGAADDSGLPNDRFFAVRPEGSVSTLKIQRTERGDSAVYLCASTGGRNTGELFFGEGSRLTVL.